The T cell receptor (beta chain) under discussion was sequenced for a study of T cell repertoires in cytomegalovirus infection. Study-wide background: Indications of both CMV infection and matching HLA type were provided by public TCR beta signatures. Overall study results and limits: Cumulative frequency of public TCR beta families picked out carriers of CMV plus the relevant HLA. Dominating the ex vivo response were TCR beta clonotypes that were CMV-specific and HLA-C-restricted.

As regards this clonotype: Its antigen is as yet unknown.

CDR1 and CDR2 from the germline V gene are LGHNA and YNFKEQ. Trimming cost V 0 bases and J 3 bases, with 9 bases left between them. The length of the CDR3 is 14 residues. TCRdb analysed the reads with MiXCR anew, one entry per CDR3 protein. The table lists about 310,000 distinct CDR3 sequences, 15% to 20% of them singletons. V usage is TRBV4-2 and J usage is TRBJ2-7; TRBD1 or TRBD2 may be the D gene (5 bases each). The clonotype originates from a human donor in good health (CMV status not recorded). Some clones in this sample may be carry-over from other donors' samples. The sequenced material came from PBMCs. The CDR3 sequence: CASSQDEGLYEQYF. The CDR3 DNA reads as TGTGCCAGCAGCCAAGACGAGGGGCTCTACGAGCAGTACTTC.